This T cell receptor (beta chain) was observed in a study of cytomegalovirus exposure and HLA in healthy donors (dated by TCRdb to 2015 to 2018). Looking at the study overall: According to an earlier analysis of a few hundred of the donors, about 179 million T cells yielded 117 million unique TCR beta sequences and about 300 Gb of sequence data. An early release covering roughly 640 HLA-typed donors comprised 250 to 350 gigabases of sequencing data and tens of millions of unique TCR sequences. Of the 300 to 450 genotyped donors, 65% to 90% fell in the genetic ancestry cluster associated with self-reported Caucasian donors. The study aimed to test whether signatures of past pathogen exposure could be identified by cataloging public T cell receptors. The study used immunosequencing to profile the T cell repertoires of hundreds of subjects and linked those repertoires to cytomegalovirus serostatus. A separate validation cohort of 100 to 150 different subjects was used in addition to the roughly 640-subject first cohort. The study combined high-throughput TCR immunosequencing, statistical association of individual TCRs with disease status, and machine learning to predict cytomegalovirus infection status. In a later analysis, previously published TCR beta repertoires from more than 500 donors were re-analyzed and high-resolution HLA genotyping was added so that TCR occurrence patterns could be studied. In the later analysis, no new phenotypic data were used to find candidate immune exposures; instead, reliance was placed on TCR beta sequences and their occurrence across donors. In an earlier analysis of over 550 of the donors, high-throughput TCR beta sequencing was used to judge whether each TCR beta V gene segment behaved as functional or pseudogenic. Donor age, sex, ethnicity and CMV serostatus were compiled alongside the repertoire data. A later genetic analysis used genome-wide SNP genotypes for about 65% of the roughly 670 donors, treating that subset as a discovery cohort. Every repertoire in the discovery cohort had been generated on one and the same sequencing platform. Both class I and class II loci were covered by HLA typing, at four-digit resolution. Typing coverage differed by locus: A, B, C, DRB1 and DQB1 were typed in roughly 629-640 donors, DQA1 in about 550, DPA1 in 600 to 610, and DPB1 in just under 480. A few DR-DQ haplotypes were treated as single units for association and clustering because of strong linkage in the cohort. Among around 400 genotyped donors of the cohort, an average of around 240,000 unique TCR beta nucleotide sequences were sequenced per donor, around a sixth of them non-productive.

The CDR3 starts with the cysteine, ends with the phenylalanine, and has 15 residues. The only DNA kept is the CDR3, 45 bases in frame from the first base. CDR1 SQVTM and CDR2 ANQGSEA were looked up in the germline V gene. The germline V end is reduced by 6 bases and the J end by 6 bases; junction bases left unmatched: 12. The cohort was made up of approximately 700 healthy bone marrow donors. All cohort members were sampled while nominally healthy, although unrecorded immune exposures were likely present. The donor was CMV seropositive and belonged to the group of more than 250 seropositive cohort members. A peripheral blood sample was collected from each donor, and TCR beta sequencing was performed on peripheral blood mononuclear cells. Genomic DNA was extracted from the blood cell samples with the Qiagen DNeasy Blood Extraction Kit. About this clone: Its antigen is not yet known. No much larger clonotype is one base removed from it; base qualities were not supplied.

Library method: the immunoSEQ multiplex PCR assay. The multiplex PCR relied on a mix of 60 forward primers for TCR Vbeta segments and 13 reverse primers for TCR Jbeta segments. Amplification of the CDR3 region of rearranged TCR beta genes was performed with a multiplex PCR assay on genomic DNA. Amplified TCR beta libraries were sequenced as 87-base-pair reads on the Illumina HiSeq System. The published analysis was carried out like this. Across the 670 or so repertoires, a later analysis counted tens of millions of unique TCR beta chains, 9 million to 14 million of which were shared by at least two donors. To remove PCR and sequencing errors, raw reads were error-corrected and collapsed into unique sequences using a nearest-neighbor algorithm that merged closely related sequences. V, D and J gene segments were assigned by aligning CDR3 sequences to IMGT reference sequences. For a sequence to be retained, at least a six-nucleotide match to both a V gene segment and a J gene segment was required. Rearrangements were classified as productive when the CDR3 lacked stop codons and remained in frame with V and J, and all other rearrangements were classified as non-productive. CDR3 was defined by IMGT convention, running from the second conserved V-encoded cysteine to the conserved J-encoded phenylalanine. The earlier analysis of around 640 of the donors excluded sequences that lacked an unambiguous match to a single V gene segment. In an earlier analysis of approximately 590 of the donors, a V segment was called functional when productive rearrangements were above 56.7%, and segregating when the standard deviation between donors exceeded 5%. To diagnose cytomegalovirus status from the catalog of TCR beta chain sequences, a statistical classification framework was built. In a later analysis, TCR nucleotide sequences were compared against IMGT/GENE-DB human TR gene sequences so that V and J genes could be assigned. In a later analysis, CDR3 sequences and most-parsimonious VDJ recombination scenarios were assigned using the TCRdist pipeline. A later analysis defined each TCR beta chain by its CDR3 amino acid sequence plus V-gene family, and excluded reads lacking a unique V-gene family. A later analysis removed 550 to 650 highly shared, low-generation-probability nucleotide sequences to deal with suspected cross-contamination and a sequencing artifact. A later analysis calculated a clonal expansion index for each public chain from normalized within-repertoire ranks of inferred template counts. Generation probabilities in a later analysis came from a VDJ recombination model fitted to out-of-frame rearrangements, and those results were checked against IGoR. In a later analysis, hypergeometric tests were used to score TCR-TCR, TCR-HLA and TCR-CMV co-occurrence, with a repertoire-size bias correction applied to TCR pairs. A later analysis estimated false discovery rates by permuting HLA or CMV assignments 20 times. In a later analysis, co-occurring TCRs were grouped with DBSCAN, and TCRdist sequence similarity was added when clustering was performed within HLA-allele-positive subsets. Repertoires with fewer than 30,000 or more than 120,000 public chains, plus five repertoires with anomalous nucleotide sharing, were excluded from co-occurrence clustering. What TCRdb holds here is the immuneACCESS table cut down to in-frame rearrangements. Part of the clones is not present; checked against another copy, under half of the missing clones reflect an unresolved V gene, and the others are unexplained. D and trimming come from the DNA, and the V and J calls and clone size come from that table. For this sample there are around 160,000 clones; approximately 70% appear just once. Clones ranked in the top ten supply about 2.5% of the sample.

What the study reported, not specific to this receptor: Immune exposure information for the cohort was limited to CMV serostatus. In both the original and validation cohorts, the classifier was reported to diagnose cytomegalovirus status with high specificity and sensitivity. Because the 87-base-pair reads could not distinguish some IMGT-functional V segments, including TRBV6-2 and TRBV6-3, those segments were excluded. According to the authors, the approach could potentially be generalized to other disease states and immunological phenotypes. Most TCR sequences were observed very rarely across donors, whereas some public TCRs were present in many individuals. A cluster of highly shared sequence variants was judged likely to represent a technical artifact of the sequencing pipeline. HLA typing was unavailable for some donors at each locus, so association tests used only the typed subset. V-gene and J-gene trimming of TCR beta chains was associated with a missense DCLRE1C variant in a later genetic analysis, and the association was replicated in an independent cohort. The earlier analysis of around 600 of the donors excluded some 15 rarely observed V segments, including chromosome 9 orphons, because counts were too low. Linkage disequilibrium might explain the correlated functional status among segregating V segments, but an unknown experimental factor could not be ruled out. When HLA alleles, especially DR and DQ, strongly co-occurred, TCR associations were difficult to assign to individual alleles. A total of roughly 160 TCR beta chains were listed by the study as associated with cytomegalovirus. At a false discovery rate of 0.05, a later analysis linked 15,000 to 20,000 TCR beta sequences to specific HLA alleles. According to a later genetic analysis, donors in an Asian-associated ancestry cluster had fewer N-insertions in productive TCRs than the approximately 700-donor mean. This cohort had only TCR beta chains sequenced, and the lack of alpha or paired-chain data limited which features could be detected. In a later analysis, TCR association rates were found to vary across HLA loci, with the most associated TCRs seen for DRB1 alleles and the fewest for HLA-C alleles. The presence/absence analyses assumed that sequencing depth was roughly uniform across donors, and that assumption may not be true. An earlier analysis of approximately 570 of the donors showed that most TCR beta V segments appeared in productive rearrangements either about 90% or about 30% of the time, which broadly matched IMGT annotations. In a later analysis, most CMV-associated TCR beta chains were found to appear HLA-restricted, with HLA associations seemingly driven largely by CMV exposure. Three of the identified cytomegalovirus-associated TCR beta chains were confirmed in vitro to be specific for cytomegalovirus antigens. Compared with equally common non-associated chains, HLA-associated TCR beta chains in a later analysis were more clonally expanded and had lower generation probabilities. A further reported finding was that TCR beta sequences accurately predicted the HLA-A and HLA-B alleles for most subjects in the first cohort. Several of the top co-occurrence clusters appeared to be linked to parvovirus B19, influenza, CMV and Epstein-Barr virus, according to a later analysis.

The origin of this receptor is a woman in her forties in good health and CMV-seropositive. The sample was PBMCs. Rearrangement joined TRBV29-1 to TRBJ2-1; 9 bases in between match TRBD1. The sequenced DNA is TGCAGCGTGTCACAGGGGGCCAGTTGGTCCAATGAGCAGTTCTTC. The encoded protein is CSVSQGASWSNEQFF.